The clone carrying this TCR beta chain was counted once. The data are from a study of T cell changes during pregnancy in multiple sclerosis. With 1 base removed from V and 3 bases from J, the gap between germline ends came to 7 bases. Germline assignment: CDR1 SGHNT and CDR2 YYREEE (reference sequence). CDR3 length: 13 residues. The repertoire was sequenced with immunoSEQ multiplex PCR; TCRdb's copy has only in-frame clones and lacks some. The table lists 40,000 to 45,000 clones, 85% to 95% of them singletons, with 0.52% in the top ten. The receptor comes from a female donor with multiple sclerosis, enrolled in a pregnancy study. The chain combines TRBV5-4 with TRBJ1-1; D gene ambiguous. Source: CD4+ T cells from peripheral blood mononuclear cells, taken in the third trimester of pregnancy. CDR3 sequence reads: CASSLPGDTEAFF. The CDR3 bases are TGTGCCAGCAGCTTGCCCGGGGACACTGAAGCTTTCTTT.